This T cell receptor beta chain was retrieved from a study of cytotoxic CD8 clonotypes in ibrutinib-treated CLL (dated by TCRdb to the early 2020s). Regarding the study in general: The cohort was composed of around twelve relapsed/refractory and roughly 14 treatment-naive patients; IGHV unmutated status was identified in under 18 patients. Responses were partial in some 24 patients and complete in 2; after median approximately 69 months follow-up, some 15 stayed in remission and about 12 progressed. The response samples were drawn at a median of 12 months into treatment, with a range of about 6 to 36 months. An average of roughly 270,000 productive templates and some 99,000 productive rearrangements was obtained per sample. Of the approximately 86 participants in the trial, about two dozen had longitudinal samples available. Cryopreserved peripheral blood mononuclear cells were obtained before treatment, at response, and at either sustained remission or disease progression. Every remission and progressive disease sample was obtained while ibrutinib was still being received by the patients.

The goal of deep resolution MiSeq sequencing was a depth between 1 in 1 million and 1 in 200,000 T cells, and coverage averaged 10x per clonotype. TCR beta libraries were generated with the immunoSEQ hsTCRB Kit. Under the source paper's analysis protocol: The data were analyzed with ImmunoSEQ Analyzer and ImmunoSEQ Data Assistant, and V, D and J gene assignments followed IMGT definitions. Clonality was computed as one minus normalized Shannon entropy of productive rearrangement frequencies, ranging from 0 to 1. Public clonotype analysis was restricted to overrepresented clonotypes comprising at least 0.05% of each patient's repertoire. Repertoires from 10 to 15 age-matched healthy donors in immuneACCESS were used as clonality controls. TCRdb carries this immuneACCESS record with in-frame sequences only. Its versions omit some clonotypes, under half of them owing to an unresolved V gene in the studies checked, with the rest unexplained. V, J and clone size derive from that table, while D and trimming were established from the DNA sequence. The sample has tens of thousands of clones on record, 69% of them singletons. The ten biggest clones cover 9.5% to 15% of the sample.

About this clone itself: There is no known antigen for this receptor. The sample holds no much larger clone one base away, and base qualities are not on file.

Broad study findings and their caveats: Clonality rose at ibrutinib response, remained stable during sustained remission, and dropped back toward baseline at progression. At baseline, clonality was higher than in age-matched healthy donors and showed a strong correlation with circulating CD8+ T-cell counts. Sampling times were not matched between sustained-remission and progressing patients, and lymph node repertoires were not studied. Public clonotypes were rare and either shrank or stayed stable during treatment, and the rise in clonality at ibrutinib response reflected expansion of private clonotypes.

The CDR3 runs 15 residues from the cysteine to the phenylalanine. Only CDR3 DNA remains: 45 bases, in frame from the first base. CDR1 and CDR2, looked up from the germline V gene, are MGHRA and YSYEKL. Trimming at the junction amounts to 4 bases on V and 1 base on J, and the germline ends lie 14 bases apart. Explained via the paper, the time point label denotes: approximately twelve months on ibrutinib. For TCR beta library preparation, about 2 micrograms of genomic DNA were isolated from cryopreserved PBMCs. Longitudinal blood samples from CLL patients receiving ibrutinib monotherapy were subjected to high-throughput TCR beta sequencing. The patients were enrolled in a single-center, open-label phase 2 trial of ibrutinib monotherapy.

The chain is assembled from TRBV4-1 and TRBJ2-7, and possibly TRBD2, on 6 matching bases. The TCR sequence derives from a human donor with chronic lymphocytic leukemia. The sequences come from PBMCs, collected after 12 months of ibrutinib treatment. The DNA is TGCGCCAGCAGCCTCAGCTTGCGGGGTTCCTACGAGCAGTACTTC. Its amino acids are CASSLSLRGSYEQYF.